These T cell receptor beta chains were read from a single sample in a study of radiotherapy plus CTLA-4 blockade in lung cancer. Here immunoSEQ multiplex PCR was the method, and the copy in TCRdb shows in-frame clones only, minus some. Here the sample spans 40,000 to 45,000 clones, about 75% being singletons. Sequenced here: peripheral blood, sampled from a patient treated with radiotherapy plus ipilimumab. All receptors derive from a human donor with non-small cell lung cancer who had stable disease on radiotherapy plus ipilimumab. Both conserved end residues are part of each CDR3. Fields, in order: CDR3 protein, CDR3 DNA, CDR3 length, D gene, clone size, J gene, V gene. The D gene is left open where the match is weak. Some rows mark clone size as missing; the rest say once, few, many or name a class of expanded clone.

CDR3 protein: CASSYQRQGLSGYTF
CDR3 DNA: TGTGCCAGCAGTTACCAAAGGCAGGGGCTATCAGGCTACACCTTC
CDR3 length: 15
D gene: .
clone size: .
J gene: TRBJ1-2
V gene: TRBV10-3

CDR3 protein: CASSYPGSYGYTF
CDR3 DNA: TGTGCCAGCAGTTACCCTGGGAGCTATGGCTACACCTTC
CDR3 length: 13
D gene: .
clone size: .
J gene: TRBJ1-2
V gene: TRBV6-5

CDR3 protein: CASTERDRVNGELFF
CDR3 DNA: TGTGCCAGCACCGAGAGGGACAGGGTTAACGGGGAGCTGTTTTTT
CDR3 length: 15
D gene: TRBD1
clone size: once
J gene: TRBJ2-2
V gene: TRBV7-9

CDR3 protein: CASSLRGATGNTIYF
CDR3 DNA: TGTGCCAGCAGCTTAAGGGGCGCGACTGGAAACACCATATATTTT
CDR3 length: 15
D gene: .
clone size: .
J gene: TRBJ1-3
V gene: TRBV11-2

CDR3 protein: CASRTGVGINTRQYF
CDR3 DNA: TGTGCCAGCCGGACAGGGGTGGGAATAAATACGAGGCAGTACTTC
CDR3 length: 15
D gene: TRBD1
clone size: .
J gene: TRBJ2-7
V gene: TRBV2

CDR3 protein: CASSQVGGMNTEAFF
CDR3 DNA: TGTGCCAGCAGCCAAGTTGGAGGAATGAACACTGAAGCTTTCTTT
CDR3 length: 15
D gene: .
clone size: .
J gene: TRBJ1-1
V gene: TRBV14

CDR3 protein: CASSRYYENTIYF
CDR3 DNA: TGTGCCAGCAGCCGATACTACGAAAACACCATATATTTT
CDR3 length: 13
D gene: .
clone size: .
J gene: TRBJ1-3
V gene: TRBV5-6

CDR3 protein: CASSLQGANSPLHF
CDR3 DNA: TGCGCCAGCAGCCTACAGGGGGCCAATTCACCCCTCCACTTT
CDR3 length: 14
D gene: TRBD1
clone size: .
J gene: TRBJ1-6
V gene: TRBV5-1

CDR3 protein: CASGLVLGRGNEQFF
CDR3 DNA: TGTGCTAGTGGTTTGGTACTCGGCAGGGGCAATGAGCAGTTCTTC
CDR3 length: 15
D gene: .
clone size: .
J gene: TRBJ2-1
V gene: TRBV12-5

CDR3 protein: CASSQPGQGRDEQFF
CDR3 DNA: TGTGCCAGCAGCCAACCGGGACAGGGTCGAGATGAGCAGTTCTTC
CDR3 length: 15
D gene: TRBD1
clone size: .
J gene: TRBJ2-1
V gene: TRBV5-4

CDR3 protein: CAISERGETQYF
CDR3 DNA: TGTGCCATCAGTGAGAGGGGGGAGACCCAGTACTTC
CDR3 length: 12
D gene: .
clone size: .
J gene: TRBJ2-5
V gene: TRBV10-3

CDR3 protein: CASNRGQGAITEAFF
CDR3 DNA: TGTGCCAGCAATAGGGGACAGGGGGCGATCACTGAAGCTTTCTTT
CDR3 length: 15
D gene: TRBD1
clone size: .
J gene: TRBJ1-1
V gene: TRBV2

CDR3 protein: CATSRFRGLAGGVDTQYF
CDR3 DNA: TGTGCCACCAGCAGGTTTCGTGGACTAGCGGGGGGGGTTGATACGCAGTATTTT
CDR3 length: 18
D gene: TRBD2
clone size: few
J gene: TRBJ2-3
V gene: TRBV15

CDR3 protein: CASSLIEGSWSPLHF
CDR3 DNA: TGTGCCAGCAGCTTGATCGAGGGTTCGTGGTCACCCCTCCACTTT
CDR3 length: 15
D gene: .
clone size: few
J gene: TRBJ1-6
V gene: TRBV5-5

CDR3 protein: CSAYSYNEQFF
CDR3 DNA: TGCAGTGCGTACTCCTACAATGAGCAGTTCTTC
CDR3 length: 11
D gene: .
clone size: few
J gene: TRBJ2-1
V gene: TRBV20-1

CDR3 protein: CASRSRGLGEAFF
CDR3 DNA: TGTGCCAGCAGAAGCAGGGGATTGGGTGAAGCTTTCTTT
CDR3 length: 13
D gene: .
clone size: .
J gene: TRBJ1-1
V gene: TRBV7-9

CDR3 protein: CASSQVLGVETQYF
CDR3 DNA: TGCGCCAGCAGCCAAGTCCTAGGGGTCGAGACCCAGTACTTC
CDR3 length: 14
D gene: .
clone size: once
J gene: TRBJ2-5
V gene: TRBV4-1

CDR3 protein: CASSVGRGGRVDTQYF
CDR3 DNA: TGTGCCAGCAGCGTAGGCCGGGGGGGCCGAGTAGATACGCAGTATTTT
CDR3 length: 16
D gene: TRBD2
clone size: .
J gene: TRBJ2-3
V gene: TRBV9

CDR3 protein: CASGSPVAGETQYF
CDR3 DNA: TGTGCCAGCGGCTCCCCAGTCGCGGGGGAGACCCAGTACTTC
CDR3 length: 14
D gene: .
clone size: few
J gene: TRBJ2-5
V gene: TRBV11-3

CDR3 protein: CASSLGGGETQYF
CDR3 DNA: TGCGCCAGCAGCTTAGGGGGGGGAGAGACCCAGTACTTC
CDR3 length: 13
D gene: .
clone size: few
J gene: TRBJ2-5
V gene: TRBV5-1

CDR3 protein: CASSFLDSATSYEQYF
CDR3 DNA: TGCGCCAGCAGCTTCCTGGACAGCGCCACGTCCTACGAGCAGTACTTC
CDR3 length: 16
D gene: .
clone size: .
J gene: TRBJ2-7
V gene: TRBV5-1

CDR3 protein: CASRRLAPNTGELFF
CDR3 DNA: TGTGCCAGCAGGCGGTTAGCCCCAAACACCGGGGAGCTGTTTTTT
CDR3 length: 15
D gene: .
clone size: .
J gene: TRBJ2-2
V gene: TRBV5-5

CDR3 protein: CASSLGDWGGETQYF
CDR3 DNA: TGCGCCAGCAGCTTGGGAGACTGGGGCGGAGAGACCCAGTACTTC
CDR3 length: 15
D gene: .
clone size: .
J gene: TRBJ2-5
V gene: TRBV5-1

CDR3 protein: CASKRGNTDTQYF
CDR3 DNA: TGTGCCAGCAAGCGGGGGAACACAGATACGCAGTATTTT
CDR3 length: 13
D gene: TRBD2
clone size: .
J gene: TRBJ2-3
V gene: TRBV9

CDR3 protein: CASSPRQGRGDEQYF
CDR3 DNA: TGTGCCAGCAGCCCTCGACAGGGAAGGGGCGACGAGCAGTACTTC
CDR3 length: 15
D gene: TRBD1
clone size: .
J gene: TRBJ2-7
V gene: TRBV11-3

CDR3 protein: CASSQAETQYF
CDR3 DNA: TGTGCCAGCAGCCAAGCCGAGACGCAGTATTTT
CDR3 length: 11
D gene: .
clone size: .
J gene: TRBJ2-3
V gene: TRBV4-2

CDR3 protein: CAWNRGAGYTF
CDR3 DNA: TGTGCCTGGAACAGGGGAGCTGGCTACACCTTC
CDR3 length: 11
D gene: TRBD1
clone size: few
J gene: TRBJ1-2
V gene: TRBV30

CDR3 protein: CASTQYRGGGTDTQYF
CDR3 DNA: TGTGCCAGCACCCAATATCGGGGGGGTGGCACAGATACGCAGTATTTT
CDR3 length: 16
D gene: TRBD2
clone size: once
J gene: TRBJ2-3
V gene: TRBV5-4